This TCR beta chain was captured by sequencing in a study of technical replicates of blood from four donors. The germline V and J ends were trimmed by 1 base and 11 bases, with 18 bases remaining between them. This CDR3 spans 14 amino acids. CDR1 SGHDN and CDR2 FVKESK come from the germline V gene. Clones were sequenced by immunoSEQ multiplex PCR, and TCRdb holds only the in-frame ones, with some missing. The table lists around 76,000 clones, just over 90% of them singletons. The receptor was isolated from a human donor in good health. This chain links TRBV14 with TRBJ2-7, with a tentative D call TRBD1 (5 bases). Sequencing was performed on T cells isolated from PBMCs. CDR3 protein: CASSQVLTAGSEYF. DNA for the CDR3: TGTGCCAGCAGCCAAGTTCTGACAGCTGGCTCGGAGTACTTC.